Listed below are T cell receptor beta chains from one sample, sequenced in a study of control samples from healthy donors and cancer patients. Clones were sequenced by immunoSEQ multiplex PCR, and TCRdb holds only the in-frame ones, with some missing. The data contain about 86,000 clones, approximately 88% of them singletons. Input material: PBMCs. The source is a woman aged 45-59 years with colorectal cancer. The CDR3 runs from the conserved cysteine through the conserved F or W. D genes are given only for firm matches. The listing skips clone size in some rows; elsewhere it reads once, few, many or a size class.

v_gene	j_gene	abundance	len	d_gene	CDR3aa	CDR3nt
TRBV10-2	TRBJ2-5	NA	15	TRBD2	CASSVLAGGQETQYF	TGCGCCAGCAGTGTTCTAGCGGGAGGTCAAGAGACCCAGTACTTC
TRBV28	TRBJ2-3	NA	10	TRBD2	CASTGGTQYF	TGTGCCAGCACGGGGGGGACGCAGTATTTT
TRBV14	TRBJ1-5	NA	13	NA	CASSQMSNQPQHF	TGTGCCAGCAGCCAGATGAGCAATCAGCCCCAGCATTTT
TRBV3-1/TRBV3-2	TRBJ1-6	NA	15	NA	CASRRQGQGNSPLHF	TGTGCCAGCAGGCGTCAAGGGCAGGGTAATTCACCCCTCCACTTT
TRBV7-2	TRBJ1-1	once	15	NA	CASSLASGRNTEAFF	TGTGCCAGCAGCTTAGCGAGTGGAAGAAACACTGAAGCTTTCTTT
TRBV12-3/TRBV12-4	TRBJ2-5	NA	13	TRBD2	CASRSGTTETQYF	TGTGCCAGCAGGTCCGGGACTACCGAGACCCAGTACTTC
TRBV19	TRBJ2-3	once	17	TRBD2	CASSRGLAGARGDTQYF	TGTGCCAGTAGTCGGGGACTAGCGGGCGCTAGGGGGGATACGCAGTATTTT
TRBV30	TRBJ2-2	NA	16	NA	CAWSVPGGGRAGELFF	TGTGCCTGGAGTGTGCCCGGTGGGGGGCGGGCCGGGGAGCTGTTTTTT
TRBV7-2	TRBJ1-5	NA	16	NA	CASSSRSGSGGQPQHF	TGTGCCAGCAGCTCCCGTTCAGGTTCGGGGGGACAGCCCCAGCATTTT
TRBV5-6	TRBJ1-6	NA	15	TRBD1	CASSLRTGKYSPLHF	TGTGCCAGCAGCCTCCGGACAGGGAAATATTCACCCCTCCACTTT
TRBV18	TRBJ2-5	once	14	NA	CASSPVEYQETQYF	TGTGCCAGCTCACCTGTAGAGTACCAAGAGACCCAGTACTTC
TRBV6-1	TRBJ1-2	NA	16	TRBD1	CASSKDYRDRVYGYTF	TGTGCCAGCAGTAAAGATTACCGGGACAGGGTCTATGGCTACACCTTC
TRBV29-1	TRBJ1-3	NA	13	NA	CSGGQGSGNTIYF	TGCAGCGGCGGACAAGGCTCTGGAAACACCATATATTTT
TRBV12-5	TRBJ1-5	NA	15	NA	CASGATVSGNQPQHF	TGTGCTAGTGGTGCTACGGTTTCGGGCAATCAGCCCCAGCATTTT
TRBV6-1	TRBJ2-5	NA	19	TRBD1	CASSEAGQGALGAKETQYF	TGTGCCAGCAGTGAAGCAGGACAGGGGGCTTTGGGGGCAAAAGAGACCCAGTACTTC
TRBV30	TRBJ1-5	NA	14	NA	CAWSPGGMHQPQHF	TGTGCCTGGAGCCCTGGGGGGATGCATCAGCCCCAGCATTTT
TRBV7-2	TRBJ1-2	NA	14	NA	CASSLDLRMGGYTF	TGTGCCAGCAGCTTAGACCTGCGGATGGGAGGCTACACCTTC
TRBV6-2/TRBV6-3	TRBJ1-2	NA	14	NA	CASSGWQSRGGYTF	TGTGCCAGCAGTGGATGGCAGTCCCGAGGAGGCTACACCTTC
TRBV7-9	TRBJ1-2	NA	14	NA	CASSSSGRDYGYTF	TGTGCCAGCAGCTCCTCAGGCCGGGACTATGGCTACACCTTC
TRBV25-1	TRBJ2-5	NA	16	TRBD1	CASSDRGLARQETQYF	TGTGCCAGCAGTGATAGGGGGCTTGCGCGCCAAGAGACCCAGTACTTC
TRBV6-5	TRBJ2-5	NA	15	NA	CASSQHGPGQETQYF	TGTGCCAGCAGCCAACACGGGCCGGGGCAAGAGACCCAGTACTTC
TRBV14	TRBJ2-6	NA	13	NA	CASTISGANVLTF	TGTGCCAGCACCATCTCTGGGGCCAACGTCCTGACTTTC
TRBV7-9	TRBJ1-1	NA	14	TRBD1	CASRSQGADTEAFF	TGTGCCAGCAGGTCCCAGGGGGCAGACACTGAAGCTTTCTTT